Below, 32 T cell receptor beta chains from the same sample are listed, as sequenced in a study of shared clonotypes between healthy human individuals. Sequencing used immunoSEQ multiplex PCR; TCRdb keeps in-frame clones, though not all of them. The data show about 2.4 million clones, more than 90% seen once. The sample comprised naive CD4+ T cells sorted from blood. The subset denotes: CD45RA+ positively selected. The receptors stem from a man between 18 and 29 years old in good health.

The V and J genes are TRBV20-1 and TRBJ2-5; D remains ambiguous. Gene TRBJ2-7 matches the end of the DNA better, so the J call may be wrong. CDR3 length: 11 residues. From germline, CDR1 is DFQATT and CDR2 SNEGSKA (reference sequence). CDR3 loop: CSADRSYEQYF. CDR3 sequence (DNA): TGCAGTGCGGACCGTTCCTACGAGCAGTACTTC.

The chain links TRBV5-1 to TRBJ2-1, with 10 positions matching TRBD2. The germline V gene encodes CDR1 SGHRS and CDR2 YFSETQ. Trimming removed 0 bases from V and 8 bases from J; junction bases left unmatched: 5. The CDR3 is 15 amino acids. CDR3 in amino acids: CASSLVGLAIDEQFF. The CDR3 coding sequence is TGCGCCAGCAGCTTGGTGGGACTAGCGATCGATGAGCAGTTCTTC.

The V and J genes are TRBV7-9 and TRBJ2-1; TRBD2 matches 10 bases. CDR3 length: 17 residues. Germline trimming cut 5 bases from V and 5 bases from J; bases unmatched to any gene: 12. CDR1 is SEHNR and CDR2 is FQNEAQ in the germline V gene (reference sequence). The chain's CDR3 is CASSPMMTSGYNNEQFF. DNA for the CDR3: TGTGCCAGCAGCCCGATGATGACTAGCGGGTACAACAATGAGCAGTTCTTC.

V usage is TRBV10-3 and J usage is TRBJ2-4; 9 bases are a match to TRBD1. V trimming: 4 bases; J trimming: 6 bases; junction bases outside the gene matches: 4. From germline, CDR1 is ENHRY and CDR2 SYGVKD. The length of the CDR3 is 14 residues. As DNA, the CDR3 is TGTGCCATCAGTGCTGGGACAGGGCCAAACATTCAGTACTTC. It encodes CAISAGTGPNIQYF.

Comments on this clone: A clone one base away is much larger, so this may be a read error. This chain links TRBV21-1 with TRBJ2-5. TRBV21-1 is described as a pseudogene. The CDR3 spans 11 residues. In nucleotides, the CDR3 is TGTGCCAGCAGCACCCAAGAGACCCAGTACTTC. Its translation is CASSTQETQYF.

V gene TRBV6-5 combines with J gene TRBJ2-5, with D perhaps TRBD2 (6 bases). This CDR3 contains 13 residues. The germline V gene has CDR1 MNHEY and CDR2 SVGAGI. Trimming removed 6 bases from V and 5 bases from J, with 13 bases in between. CDR3 sequence (DNA): TGTGCCAGCAGGCGGACCGCGGGGGAGACCCAGTACTTC. It specifies CASRRTAGETQYF.

As concerns this clone: The same CDR3 can be traced to other DNA sequences in this sample. The rearrangement links TRBV20-1 to TRBJ2-7; weak D call: TRBD1 (5 bases). The CDR3 length is 11 residues. CDR1 is DFQATT and CDR2 is SNEGSKA in the germline V gene (reference sequence). V shed 6 bases and J shed 6 bases, with 12 bases lying between them. As DNA, the CDR3 is TGCAGTGCCCGCCGGCAGGGCGAGCAGTACTTC. It specifies CSARRQGEQYF.

J is TRBJ1-4 and V is TRBV18, with D hard to call. Germline loops: CDR1 KGHSH, CDR2 LQKENI. The CDR3 has 11 residues. V was pared by 5 bases and J by 7 bases, with 5 bases between. CDR3 bases: TGTGCCAGCTCAACTGGTGAAAAACTGTTTTTT. Its protein is CASSTGEKLFF.

This clone was counted a single time. This chain connects TRBV6-5 to TRBJ1-1; 10 bases map to TRBD1. The CDR3 is 15 amino acids. In germline, CDR1 is MNHEY, CDR2 SVGAGI. Trimming took 4 bases from V and 4 from J; bases not matched to a gene: 6. The CDR3 sequence is CASSSRGQGTTEAFF. As DNA, the CDR3 is TGTGCCAGCAGTTCCAGGGGACAGGGGACCACTGAAGCTTTCTTT.

The count of this clone is one. The rearrangement uses TRBV6-6 and TRBJ1-6; TRBD1 might be the D (6 bases). The V gene lost 2 bases and the J gene lost 6 bases, with 11 bases spanning the gap. CDR1 is MNHNY, CDR2 SVGAGI, per germline (reference sequence). The CDR3 is 15 amino acids. The CDR3 loop reads CASSYGGAPNSPLHF. In DNA form, the CDR3 reads TGTGCCAGCAGTTACGGGGGGGCGCCTAATTCACCCCTCCACTTT.

V gene TRBV27 combines with J gene TRBJ2-7; 9 bases are a match to TRBD2. Trimming removed 5 bases from V and 4 bases from J; junction bases left unmatched: 9. Germline V CDR1 and CDR2: MNHEY, SMNVEV (reference sequence). The CDR3 sequence is 15 residues long. For the CDR3, the DNA is TGTGCCAGCAGTCCCAGGGCTAGCGGGACGTACGAGCAGTACTTC. This gives the protein CASSPRASGTYEQYF.

This clone was detected only once. V is TRBV10-2 and J is TRBJ2-3; the D gene is possibly TRBD2 (6 bases). Germline V gene sequence: CDR1 WSHSY, CDR2 SAAADI. The ends were cut back, 7 bases at V and 4 bases at J, with 15 bases in the middle. The CDR3 contains 14 residues. CDR3 DNA: TGCGCCAGCATTGAAGAGGGCGGGGCAGATACGCAGTATTTT. Protein: CASIEEGGADTQYF.

The chain has TRBV11-2 and TRBJ2-5; 13 positions match TRBD2. CDR3 length equals 17 residues. The junction had 9 bases not matched to a gene; V was cut back by 3 bases and J by 5 bases. The germline V gene has CDR1 SGHAT and CDR2 FQNNGV. CDR3 nucleotides: TGTGCCAGCAGCTTGGGGGGACTAGCGGGACCGGTTGAGACCCAGTACTTC. Protein product: CASSLGGLAGPVETQYF.

The chain couples TRBV6-1 to TRBJ1-4; 7 bases agree with TRBD1. The CDR3 is 15 amino acids. Germline-derived CDR1 and CDR2 are MNHNS and SASEGT. V was pared by 5 bases and J by 1 base, with 4 bases of the junction left unmatched. Here the CDR3 reads CASSLTGRTNEKLFF. The CDR3 nucleotides read TGTGCCAGCAGTCTGACAGGGCGAACTAATGAAAAACTGTTTTTT.

The chain is built from TRBV28 and TRBJ1-5; D might be TRBD1 (5 bases). The CDR3 length is 14 residues. Germline V gene data show CDR1 as MDHEN and CDR2 as SYDVKM. The V and J ends lost 3 bases and 8 bases respectively, with 14 bases between them. CDR3 residues: CASSLTVLWEPQHF. The CDR3 DNA follows: TGTGCCAGCAGTTTGACAGTGTTATGGGAGCCCCAGCATTTT.

Written as DNA, the CDR3 is TGTGCCAGCAGCTCGGGACTAGCATGGGAGGCGCAGTATTTT. Its translation: CASSSGLAWEAQYF. This sequence joins TRBV7-9 and TRBJ2-3; 9 bases fit TRBD2. Trimming took 4 bases from V and 10 from J; bases not matched to a gene: 9. From germline, CDR1 is SEHNR and CDR2 FQNEAQ (reference sequence). The CDR3 is 14 amino acids.

The rearrangement joins TRBV10-1 to TRBJ2-2; D ambiguous. Trimming took 8 bases from V and 0 from J, leaving 10 bases between them. The CDR3 is made up of 14 amino acids. Per germline, CDR1 WNHNN and CDR2 SYGVQD (reference sequence). This chain's CDR3 is CASRPGPNTGELFF. DNA of the CDR3: TGCGCCAGCCGACCCGGGCCGAACACCGGGGAGCTGTTTTTT.

J is TRBJ2-1 and V is TRBV5-1; D remains unclear. This CDR3 spans 13 amino acids. Trimming took 0 bases from V and 10 from J, leaving 11 bases between them. The germline gives CDR1 SGHRS, CDR2 YFSETQ. As DNA, the CDR3 is TGCGCCAGCAGCTTGGTTGGGCTCGGAGAGCAGTTCTTC. Its protein product is CASSLVGLGEQFF.

This chain links TRBV19 with TRBJ1-2; no definite D call. Germline lookup yields CDR1 LNHDA and CDR2 SQIVND (reference sequence). V was trimmed by 7 bases and J by 7 bases, leaving 22 bases between them. The CDR3 is 15 amino acids. CDR3 sequence: CASTPVGGMLGGYTF. The DNA for the CDR3 is TGTGCCAGTACCCCCGTTGGAGGGATGTTGGGTGGCTACACCTTC.

This clone has only a few counts. The chain carries TRBV6-6 and TRBJ1-5; 12 bases line up with TRBD1. J was trimmed by 7 bases and V by 6 bases; bases with no gene match: 7. CDR3 length: 15 amino acids. Germline loops: CDR1 MNHNY, CDR2 SVGAGI (reference sequence). CDR3 DNA: TGTGCCAGCAGAGCGGGACAGGGGGCAGGGCAGCCCCAGCATTTT. Amino acid sequence: CASRAGQGAGQPQHF.

This chain links TRBV2 with TRBJ1-2; the D is unclear. Germline lookup yields CDR1 SNHLY and CDR2 FYNNEI. The CDR3 runs to 14 residues. V was cut by 4 bases and J by 5 bases, with 14 bases left in between. CDR3 nucleotides: TGTGCCAGCAGTGCCGACACCTTCAATTATGGCTACACCTTC. Encoded protein: CASSADTFNYGYTF.

The CDR3 coding sequence is TGTGCCAGCAGCCGCACAGATACGCAGTATTTT. Its translation is CASSRTDTQYF. The chain uses TRBV5-6 and TRBJ2-3, with D hard to call. V was clipped by 4 bases and J by 1 base, with 1 base between them. Germline CDR1 is SGHDT and CDR2 is YYEEEE. The CDR3 runs 11 residues.

J is TRBJ2-1 and V is TRBV30; 10 bases agree with TRBD2. The CDR3 runs 15 residues. Germline CDR1 and CDR2: GTSNPN and SVGIG (reference sequence). Trimming cost V 0 bases and J 8 bases; bases outside gene matches: 7. The DNA of the CDR3 is TGTGCCTGGAGTGTATCCCTAGCGGGAGATTATGAGCAGTTCTTC. Protein product: CAWSVSLAGDYEQFF.

J is TRBJ2-1 and V is TRBV19; 7 bases are shared with TRBD2. V trimming: 2 bases; J trimming: 0 bases; junction bases outside the gene matches: 1. The CDR3 runs to 15 residues. Germline assignment: CDR1 LNHDA and CDR2 SQIVND (reference sequence). The CDR3 sequence: CASSILAASYNEQFF. For the CDR3, the DNA is TGTGCCAGTAGTATACTAGCGGCCTCCTACAATGAGCAGTTCTTC.

This chain uses TRBV6-6 with TRBJ1-4; D not resolved. The length of the CDR3 is 15 residues. Trimming pared 2 bases from V and 1 base from J, leaving 8 bases between. Per the germline V gene, CDR1 is MNHNY and CDR2 is SVGAGI (reference sequence). The CDR3 region is CASSYGLVTNEKLFF. The CDR3 nucleotides read TGTGCCAGCAGTTACGGGCTAGTAACTAATGAAAAACTGTTTTTT.

V usage is TRBV30 and J usage is TRBJ2-2; tentative D call: TRBD1 (5 bases). V was cut by 2 bases and J by 7 bases, with 14 bases left in between. CDR3 length: 14 residues. Germline CDR1 reads GTSNPN; CDR2 reads SVGIG (reference sequence). The CDR3 region has the DNA TGTGCCTGGAGTATACAGGAGTCTCACGGGGAGCTGTTTTTT. Protein product: CAWSIQESHGELFF. The full variable domain, with the rest looked up from reference TRBV30 and TRBJ2-2, is SQTIHQWPATLVQPVGSPLSLECTVEGTSNPNLYWYRQAAGRGLQLLFYSVGIGQISSEVPQNLSASRPQDRQFILSSKKLLLSDSGFYLCAWSIQESHGELFFGEGSRLTVL.

V is TRBV19 and J is TRBJ1-2; 9 bases line up with TRBD1. Per the germline V gene, CDR1 is LNHDA and CDR2 is SQIVND (reference sequence). Trimming took 7 bases from V and 5 from J; bases not matched to a gene: 8. The CDR3 is 14 amino acids. The CDR3 reads CASIAGQGGYGYTF. In DNA form, the CDR3 reads TGTGCCAGTATCGCGGGACAGGGCGGTTATGGCTACACCTTC.

The genes are TRBV7-9 and TRBJ2-2, with TRBD2 identical over 15 bases. There are 17 residues in the CDR3. Looked up from germline, CDR1 is SEHNR and CDR2 is FQNEAQ (reference sequence). J gave up 3 bases and V 5 bases, and 4 bases lay outside the gene matches. The CDR3 is CASSQGLAGGYTGELFF. For the CDR3, the DNA is TGTGCCAGCAGCCAGGGACTAGCGGGAGGCTACACCGGGGAGCTGTTTTTT.

The rearrangement links TRBV4-1 to TRBJ2-7; 10 bases are shared with TRBD2. The V and J ends lost 0 bases and 4 bases, in that order; junction bases with no gene match: 3. Germline V gene sequence: CDR1 MGHRA, CDR2 YSYEKL. The CDR3 consists of 15 residues. CDR3 protein: CASSQELAGIYEQYF. Here the CDR3 DNA reads TGCGCCAGCAGCCAAGAACTAGCGGGAATATACGAGCAGTACTTC.

V is TRBV5-1 and J is TRBJ1-2; D is perhaps TRBD1 (6 bases). Trimming removed 6 bases at V and 3 bases at J, with 15 bases between. The germline gives CDR1 SGHRS, CDR2 YFSETQ. This CDR3 is 14 amino acids long. CDR3 region: CASTRQPGDYGYTF. CDR3 DNA: TGCGCCAGCACCCGACAGCCAGGGGACTATGGCTACACCTTC.

There are a few counts of this clone. The identical CDR3 is also encoded by other nucleotide sequences in the sample. CDR3 coding DNA: TGTGCCAGCAGTGAGTCGGCAGAAGCTTTCTTT. This translates into CASSESAEAFF. The chain employs TRBV2 and TRBJ1-1; D is ambiguous. The CDR3 contains 11 residues. V was pared by 3 bases and J by 8 bases, with 7 bases between. The germline V gene has CDR1 SNHLY and CDR2 FYNNEI.

The chain recombines TRBV4-2 with TRBJ1-6; tentative D call: TRBD1 (5 bases). V lost 0 bases, J lost 9 bases, and 21 bases lay in between. Germline V CDR1 and CDR2: LGHNA, YNFKEQ. The CDR3 length is 18 residues. The CDR3 here is CASSQDAAGTGYASPLHF. CDR3 DNA: TGTGCCAGCAGCCAAGACGCCGCCGGTACAGGCTATGCTTCACCCCTCCACTTT.